Below are 28 T cell receptor beta chains sequenced from a single sample in a study of T cell repertoires in MIS-A myocarditis. Clones were read by immunoSEQ multiplex PCR, and TCRdb kept only the in-frame ones, dropping some. The sample lists 10,000 to 13,000 clones; 65% to 90% were seen once. Sequencing input: right ventricle heart tissue obtained at autopsy. The receptor set was obtained from a man between 18 and 35 years old with fulminant myocarditis from multisystem inflammatory syndrome in adults (MIS-A) after COVID-19.

CDR3 DNA sequence: TGCGCCAGCAGCCAAGATGGGGGGTCGGGCGGTGAAAAACTGTTTTTT. It encodes CASSQDGGSGGEKLFF. This chain joins TRBV4-3 and TRBJ1-4; possible D gene TRBD1, 5 bases. The CDR3 covers 16 residues. With 0 bases removed from V and 7 bases from J, the gap between germline ends came to 15 bases. Germline lookup yields CDR1 LGHNA and CDR2 YSLEER.

This clone was seen more than once but under ten times. V gene TRBV15 combines with J gene TRBJ2-7; D is unresolved. This CDR3 has 12 residues. Germline V gives CDR1 LNHNV, CDR2 YYDKDF (reference sequence). Trimming removed 0 bases from V and 10 bases from J, with 10 bases in between. The CDR3 is CATSRDGSLQYF. CDR3 nucleotide sequence: TGTGCCACCAGCAGAGATGGCTCTCTTCAGTACTTC.

This sequence joins TRBV2 and TRBJ2-2; D is unresolved. V lost 1 base and J 2 bases, leaving 23 bases between the germline ends. The CDR3 loop spans 20 amino acids. Germline-derived CDR1 and CDR2 are SNHLY and FYNNEI. The CDR3 DNA follows: TGTGCCAGCAGTGAAGATCCCCCCCATATAGCCTCCACTAACACCGGGGAGCTGTTTTTT. Amino acid sequence: CASSEDPPHIASTNTGELFF.

The genes are TRBV6-5 and TRBJ1-2; D unresolved. This CDR3 is built from 14 residues. V was shortened by 5 bases and J by 0 bases, with 10 bases between the two germline ends. The germline V gene has CDR1 MNHEY and CDR2 SVGAGI. CDR3 sequence (DNA): TGTGCCAGCAGTAGGGAGTTAGCTAACTATGGCTACACCTTC. This codes for CASSRELANYGYTF.

V usage is TRBV19 and J usage is TRBJ1-2; D ambiguous. Germline values: CDR1 LNHDA, CDR2 SQIVND (reference sequence). The CDR3 has 13 amino acids. Deletions cut 2 bases from V and 8 bases from J, with 12 bases between. The CDR3 coding sequence is TGTGCCAGTAGTATACTTCGATCTGGGGGCTACACCTTC. This translates into CASSILRSGGYTF. The variable domain in full, completed from reference TRBV19 and TRBJ1-2, reads DGGITQSPKYLFRKEGQNVTLSCEQNLNHDAMYWYRQDPGQGLRLIYYSQIVNDFQKGDIAEGYSVSREKKESFPLTVTSAQKNPTAFYLCASSILRSGGYTFGSGTRLTVV.

The chain recombines TRBV18 with TRBJ1-1; the match to TRBD1 covers 7 bases. Germline V CDR1 and CDR2: KGHSH, LQKENI. The trim removed 3 bases at V and 11 bases at J, leaving 24 bases unmatched. This CDR3 spans 18 amino acids. The CDR3 is CASSPKAPGTATPGRAFF. The CDR3 DNA reads TGTGCCAGCTCACCGAAAGCTCCCGGGACAGCCACACCTGGTAGGGCTTTCTTT.

V and J are TRBV7-8 and TRBJ1-5; D remains unclear. V dropped 1 base and J dropped 7 bases, with 8 bases sitting between them. Germline assignment: CDR1 SGHVS and CDR2 FQNEAQ. The CDR3 sequence is 13 residues long. The CDR3 region has the DNA TGTGCCAGCAGCTTAGGGGATGGGCAGCCCCAGCATTTT. Protein: CASSLGDGQPQHF.

The gene calls are TRBV5-1 and TRBJ2-7, with TRBD2 matching 7 bases. Trimming removed 4 bases from V and 4 bases from J; junction bases left unmatched: 8. Germline CDR1 reads SGHRS; CDR2 reads YFSETQ. This CDR3 has 14 residues. The CDR3 is CASSDPGRDYEQYF. The CDR3 DNA sequence: TGCGCCAGCAGCGATCCGGGGAGGGATTACGAGCAGTACTTC. Full variable domain (outside the CDR3, taken from reference TRBV5-1 and TRBJ2-7): KAGVTQTPRYLIKTRGQQVTLSCSPISGHRSVSWYQQTPGQGLQFLFEYFSETQRNKGNFPGRFSGRQFSNSRSEMNVSTLELGDSALYLCASSDPGRDYEQYFGPGTRLTVT.

The chain recombines TRBV6-5 with TRBJ2-7; D might be TRBD1 (5 bases). The CDR3 runs 14 residues. Trimming removed 7 bases from V and 0 bases from J, with 13 bases in between. CDR1 and CDR2 from the germline V gene are MNHEY and SVGAGI. Here the CDR3 DNA reads TGTGCCAGCAAGGTCAGGGTCCTCTCCTACGAGCAGTACTTC. Translation gives CASKVRVLSYEQYF.

The genes are TRBV1 and TRBJ1-1; no DNA check was done on the table's D call, TRBD1. TRBV1 corresponds to a pseudogene. The CDR3 loop spans 19 amino acids. CDR3 DNA sequence: TGCACCAGCAGCCAAGATCGGCCCCGGCAGGGTAAGGAACACACTGAAGCTTTCTTT. Protein: CTSSQDRPRQGKEHTEAFF.

The V gene is TRBV19, the J gene TRBJ1-2; D is perhaps TRBD1 (6 bases). Trimming removed 7 bases at V and 4 bases at J, with 22 bases between. Germline loops: CDR1 LNHDA, CDR2 SQIVND (reference sequence). This CDR3 region has 16 residues. CDR3 sequence reads: CASTLSGATGLYGYTF. CDR3 DNA sequence: TGTGCCAGTACCCTCTCCGGGGCGACAGGACTCTATGGCTACACCTTC.

The chain couples TRBV6-6 to TRBJ1-2, with 8 bases aligning to TRBD1. The germline gives CDR1 MNHNY, CDR2 SVGAGI (reference sequence). V was pared by 10 bases and J by 7 bases, with 8 bases of the junction left unmatched. The CDR3 runs to 12 residues. The CDR3 coding sequence is TGTGCCATCTATTCAGGGGGCCTTGGCTACACCTTC. Protein sequence: CAIYSGGLGYTF.

This rearrangement joins TRBV10-2 to TRBJ2-5, with TRBD2 identical over 12 bases. The CDR3 extends over 14 amino acids. Trimming removed 6 bases from V and 8 bases from J; junction bases left unmatched: 7. CDR1 WSHSY and CDR2 SAAADI come from the germline V gene. CDR3: CASSFRLAGVTQYF. CDR3 DNA sequence: TGCGCCAGCAGCTTCAGACTAGCGGGAGTTACCCAGTACTTC.

V and J are TRBV27 and TRBJ1-2, with D possibly TRBD1 on 6 matching bases. This CDR3 is 13 amino acids long. V lost 6 bases, J lost 6 bases, and 14 bases lay in between. CDR1 and CDR2 (germline): MNHEY, SMNVEV (reference sequence). The CDR3 DNA follows: TGTGCCAGCAGCCTGACAGGATGGGATGGCTACACCTTC. This gives the protein CASSLTGWDGYTF.

In this sample, this clone turned up once. The CDR3 sequence: CASSPAGASEAFF. The CDR3 DNA sequence: TGTGCCAGCAGCCCAGCCGGGGCCTCTGAAGCTTTCTTT. V gene TRBV7-8 combines with J gene TRBJ1-1, with D possibly TRBD1 on 5 matching bases. The CDR3 covers 13 residues. Trimming shortened V by 5 bases and J by 6 bases, and 13 bases separated the two germline ends. Germline assignment: CDR1 SGHVS and CDR2 FQNEAQ.

V usage is TRBV4-3 and J usage is TRBJ2-7; D tentatively fits TRBD1 or TRBD2 (5 bases each). Germline-derived CDR1 and CDR2 are LGHNA and YSLEER. Trimming removed 1 base from V and 4 bases from J, with 11 bases in between. This CDR3 contains 14 residues. The CDR3 spells CASSQAQGGYEQYF. The CDR3 DNA reads as TGCGCCAGCAGCCAAGCTCAGGGCGGGTACGAGCAGTACTTC.

The CDR3 sequence: CASSLNPGSTEAFF. The CDR3 DNA sequence: TGTGCCAGCAGCTTGAATCCCGGTTCTACTGAAGCTTTCTTT. The chain has TRBV5-6 and TRBJ1-1; D is ambiguous. The CDR3 sequence is 14 residues long. The germline V and J ends were trimmed by 1 base and 5 bases, with 12 bases remaining between them. The germline V gene has CDR1 SGHDT and CDR2 YYEEEE.

The chain uses TRBV10-3 and TRBJ2-6; maybe TRBD2 (5 bases). Trimming shortened V by 4 bases and J by 2 bases, and 6 bases separated the two germline ends. This CDR3 contains 14 residues. Germline loops: CDR1 ENHRY, CDR2 SYGVKD. The CDR3 region has the DNA TGTGCCATCAGTGCGGAGGCTGGGGCCAACGTCCTGACTTTC. It specifies CAISAEAGANVLTF.

This clone was found a few times. This rearrangement joins TRBV5-4 to TRBJ1-2; TRBD1 aligns across 9 bases. The CDR3 totals 14 residues. The germline CDR1 and CDR2 sequences are SGHNT and YYREEE (reference sequence). V was pared by 4 bases and J by 6 bases, with 7 bases of the junction left unmatched. CDR3 sequence (DNA): TGTGCCAGCAGCGCTGGACAGGGGATAGATGGCTACACCTTC. Protein: CASSAGQGIDGYTF.

The chain links TRBV27 to TRBJ2-5; 8 nucleotides match TRBD2. CDR3 length: 15 residues. CDR1 and CDR2 (germline): MNHEY, SMNVEV (reference sequence). J was trimmed by 2 bases and V by 7 bases; bases with no gene match: 9. CDR3 region: CASKTGLAGQETQYF. CDR3 sequence (DNA): TGTGCCAGCAAAACCGGCCTAGCGGGTCAAGAGACCCAGTACTTC.

The chain is built from TRBV12-3 or TRBV12-4 and TRBJ2-3; D not resolved. The V end lost 3 bases, the J end lost 5 bases, and 3 bases lay between the germline ends. CDR3 length equals 11 residues. The CDR3 DNA reads as TGTGCCAGCAGTTTCGGAGATACGCAGTATTTT. Translation gives CASSFGDTQYF.

The CDR3 nucleotides read TGTGCCATCAGTCCGGGACTAGCGGGGGGCCTTCTCTACGAGCAGTACTTC. Protein product: CAISPGLAGGLLYEQYF. The rearrangement links TRBV10-3 to TRBJ2-7; TRBD2 aligns across 15 bases. Per the germline V gene, CDR1 is ENHRY and CDR2 is SYGVKD. The CDR3 loop spans 17 amino acids. Unmatched junction bases numbered 8, after V lost 5 bases and J lost 3 bases.

The J gene is TRBJ2-5, the V gene TRBV24-1, with 9 positions matching TRBD1. The V segment lost 7 bases and the J segment 3 bases; nucleotides outside the gene matches: 2. The CDR3 contains 13 residues. From germline, CDR1 is KGHDR and CDR2 SFDVKD. The CDR3 DNA reads as TGTGCCACCAGACAGGGGGCGGAAGAGACCCAGTACTTC. It translates to CATRQGAEETQYF.

V gene TRBV5-1 combines with J gene TRBJ2-2; the D is unclear. Germline V CDR1 and CDR2: SGHRS, YFSETQ. V gave up 4 bases and J gave up 6 bases, with 19 bases separating them. The length of the CDR3 is 16 residues. The CDR3 is CASSQDGTLKSGELFF. The CDR3 DNA reads TGCGCCAGCAGCCAGGACGGAACCCTAAAGTCCGGGGAGCTGTTTTTT.

The V and J genes are TRBV2 and TRBJ2-5; 14 bases fit TRBD2. The germline gives CDR1 SNHLY, CDR2 FYNNEI. The V gene end was trimmed by 0 bases and the J gene end by 4 bases; junction bases not matched to a gene: 7. This CDR3 is 18 amino acids long. CDR3 coding DNA: TGTGCCAGCAGTGAAGCGCTTCCCGGGACTAGCGGGGGAGAGACCCAGTACTTC. Residues: CASSEALPGTSGGETQYF.

About this clone itself: Relative to the germline gene, one junction end is altered; a read error may explain this. This chain links TRBV9 with TRBJ2-7; 9 bases are shared with TRBD2. Germline V CDR1 and CDR2: SGDLS, YYNGEE. This CDR3 region has 10 residues. CDR3 protein: CASIAGGLAF. The CDR3 DNA reads TGTGCCAGCATCGCGGGAGGGCTGGCTTTT.

This clone was observed a few times. The J gene is TRBJ1-1, the V gene TRBV19; no clear D. The CDR3 length is 15 residues. Per the germline V gene, CDR1 is LNHDA and CDR2 is SQIVND (reference sequence). V was clipped by 1 base and J by 3 bases, with 12 bases between them. DNA for the CDR3: TGTGCCAGTAGTATAGTCGGGGATGGGGACACTGAAGCTTTCTTT. Protein sequence: CASSIVGDGDTEAFF.

The V gene is TRBV19, the J gene TRBJ2-7, with D maybe TRBD1 (6 bases). The ends were cut back, 6 bases at V and 2 bases at J, with 11 bases in the middle. The CDR3 has 13 residues. Germline V gene sequence: CDR1 LNHDA, CDR2 SQIVND (reference sequence). CDR3 amino acids: CASSADRTYEQYF. CDR3 in DNA: TGTGCCAGTAGCGCGGACAGAACCTACGAGCAGTACTTC.